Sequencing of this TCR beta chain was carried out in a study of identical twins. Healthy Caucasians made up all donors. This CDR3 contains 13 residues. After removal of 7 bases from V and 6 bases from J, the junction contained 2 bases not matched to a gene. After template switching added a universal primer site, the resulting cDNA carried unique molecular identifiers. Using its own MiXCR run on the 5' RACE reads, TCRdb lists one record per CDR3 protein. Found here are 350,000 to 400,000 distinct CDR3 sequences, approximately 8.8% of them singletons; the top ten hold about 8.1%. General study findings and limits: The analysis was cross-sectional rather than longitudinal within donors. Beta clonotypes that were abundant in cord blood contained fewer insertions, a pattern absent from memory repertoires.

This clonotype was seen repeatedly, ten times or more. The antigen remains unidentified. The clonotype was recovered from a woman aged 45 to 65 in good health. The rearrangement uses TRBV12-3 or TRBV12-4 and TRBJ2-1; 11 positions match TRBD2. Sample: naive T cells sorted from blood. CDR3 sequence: CASKLAGGNEQFF. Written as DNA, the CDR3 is TGTGCCAGCAAGCTAGCGGGAGGCAATGAGCAGTTCTTC.